The present TCR beta chain was sequenced within a study of a mutant IDH1 vaccine in newly diagnosed glioma. For the study at large: Standard pretreatment was either radiotherapy, temozolomide, or, for most, radiochemotherapy with temozolomide. Points from the study as a whole: Researchers report vaccine-induced immune responses in 93.3% of patients.

About this clone itself: Antigen unknown.

The method was immunoSEQ multiplex PCR; TCRdb's version includes in-frame clones alone and lacks a portion of them. The sample records 70,000 or so clones, about four fifths being singletons. The time point was: baseline, week 1 (first vaccination visit). Treatment denoted: pre-vaccination baseline after standard-of-care therapy. CDR1 and CDR2 from the germline V gene are MGHDK and SYGVNS. J gave up 8 bases and V 3 bases, and 11 bases lay outside the gene matches. This CDR3 spans 16 amino acids. Sequenced here: peripheral blood mononuclear cells (PBMCs), sampled from a glioma patient treated with radiotherapy, temozolomide or both. The rearrangement joins TRBV25-1 to TRBJ1-4; 8 nucleotides match TRBD1. This clonotype originated in a woman aged 18-35 years with glioma. Some clones in this sample may be carry-over from other donors' samples. The CDR3 region is CASSDQKTGGSEKLFF. CDR3 nucleotide sequence: TGTGCCAGCAGTGACCAAAAAACAGGGGGGAGCGAAAAACTGTTTTTT.